These T cell receptor beta chains were read from a single sample in a study of cytomegalovirus exposure and HLA in healthy donors. Method: immunoSEQ multiplex PCR; TCRdb's copy keeps in-frame clones and lacks some. Of approximately 190,000 clones in the sample, 80% to 90% were seen once. The sequencing input was PBMCs. The receptors shown here come from a man between 35 and 55 years old in good health and CMV-seropositive. The CDR3 runs from the conserved cysteine through the conserved F or W. A D gene is named only where the DNA matches it firmly. Clone size is stated in some rows and not others, as once, few, many or a class when expanded.

J,V,D,size,CDR3,DNA
TRBJ1-1,TRBV6-5,-,-,CASRRRTGPAEAFF,TGTGCCAGCAGGCGCAGAACTGGGCCCGCTGAAGCTTTCTTT
TRBJ2-3,TRBV19,TRBD2,few,CASSSGRWGTDTQYF,TGTGCCAGTAGCAGCGGGAGGTGGGGTACAGATACGCAGTATTTT
TRBJ2-1,TRBV27,TRBD2,once,CASLTSGRANEQFF,TGTGCCAGCCTTACTAGCGGGAGGGCAAATGAGCAGTTCTTC
TRBJ2-2,TRBV27,TRBD2,few,CASSSGLANGELFF,TGTGCCAGCAGTTCGGGACTAGCAAACGGGGAGCTGTTTTTT
TRBJ2-7,TRBV7-2,-,-,CASSLAFNDEQYF,TGTGCCAGCAGCTTAGCGTTTAATGACGAGCAGTACTTC
TRBJ2-7,TRBV7-2,-,-,CASSHSYEQYF,TGTGCCAGCAGCCACTCCTACGAGCAGTACTTC
TRBJ2-7,TRBV5-4,-,many,CASSSSRDMSEQYF,TGTGCCAGCAGCTCGTCCCGGGACATGTCCGAGCAGTACTTC
TRBJ2-7,TRBV19,-,-,CATRNSPGAMGEQYF,TGTGCCACCCGCAACTCGCCGGGAGCAATGGGGGAGCAGTACTTC
TRBJ1-6,TRBV27,-,-,CASSLPPGSYNSPLHF,TGTGCCAGCAGTTTACCCCCGGGCTCCTATAATTCACCCCTCCACTTT
TRBJ2-1,TRBV18,TRBD1,once,CAIVGQGDEQFF,TGTGCCATCGTTGGACAGGGCGATGAGCAGTTCTTC
TRBJ2-1,TRBV19,-,-,CASSIGLRVSYNEQFF,TGTGCCAGTAGTATAGGTTTGAGGGTCAGCTACAATGAGCAGTTCTTC
TRBJ1-3,TRBV7-2,-,-,CASSQMVGRSGNTIYF,TGTGCCAGCAGCCAGATGGTGGGGCGCTCTGGAAACACCATATATTTT
TRBJ2-1,TRBV28,-,-,CASTLPAYNEQFF,TGTGCCAGCACCCTGCCAGCCTACAATGAGCAGTTCTTC
TRBJ1-1,TRBV5-1,-,-,CASSHVTAGVNTEAFF,TGCGCCAGCAGCCACGTGACGGCGGGGGTGAACACTGAAGCTTTCTTT
TRBJ1-2,TRBV10-3,-,-,CAISEYRSDYGYTF,TGTGCCATCAGTGAGTATCGGTCTGACTATGGCTACACCTTC
TRBJ1-2,TRBV5-8,-,once,CASSPRDRGDYGYTF,TGTGCCAGCAGCCCTCGCGACAGAGGTGACTATGGCTACACCTTC
TRBJ1-2,TRBV20-1,-,-,CSPSWRTGYTF,TGCAGCCCCAGTTGGAGGACTGGCTACACCTTC
TRBJ2-7,TRBV6-1,TRBD1,-,CAGQGEPLREQYF,TGTGCCGGGCAGGGGGAACCCCTACGAGAGCAGTACTTC
TRBJ2-7,TRBV11-2,TRBD1,-,CASSRTQDRGYEQYF,TGTGCCAGCAGCCGCACCCAGGACAGGGGCTACGAGCAGTACTTC
TRBJ2-1,TRBV5-4,-,few,CASGGQFNEQFF,TGTGCCAGCGGAGGACAGTTCAATGAGCAGTTCTTC
TRBJ2-6,TRBV7-6,TRBD1,-,CASSTRQGAKGANGLTF,TGTGCCAGCAGCACCCGACAGGGGGCTAAAGGGGCCAACGGCCTGACTTTC
TRBJ1-4,TRBV5-1,-,-,CASSSTTGNEKLFF,TGCGCCAGCAGCTCCACGACTGGAAATGAAAAACTGTTTTTT
TRBJ1-5,TRBV28,-,-,CASSLGDSRGF,TGTGCCAGCAGTTTAGGTGACTCCCGGGGGTTT
TRBJ2-1,TRBV6-5,-,-,CASSFRRQDEQFF,TGTGCCAGCAGTTTCCGCCGGCAGGATGAGCAGTTCTTC